The clone carrying this T cell receptor beta chain was observed a handful of times. The antigen is undetermined. These data originate in a study of T cells after yellow fever vaccination. Study-level background: Fractions low in cell number were prepared with SMART-Seq v4 Ultra Low Input.

Overall study results and limits: Abundant clonotypes from the bulk population could have been carried over as contaminants into FACS-sorted repertoires.

5'RACE template switching added a universal primer site and UMIs to TCR cDNA. TCRdb reanalysed the 5' RACE reads using MiXCR and keeps one entry per CDR3 protein. In the table there are some 320,000 distinct CDR3 sequences, less than 9.5% of which are singletons. This clonotype originated in a man between 18 and 35 years old who received the YFV17D yellow fever vaccine. The sample was CD4+ T cells sorted from PBMCs, taken 5 days after the yellow fever booster vaccination.

The CDR3 nucleotides read TGCAGTGGGACCGAGAGGGGGGAGACCCAGTACTTC. Residues: CSGTERGETQYF. The chain joins TRBV20-1 to TRBJ2-5; TRBD1 is a possible D gene (6 bases). The CDR3 totals 12 residues. Germline V lookup: CDR1 DFQATT, CDR2 SNEGSKA (reference sequence). The germline V and J ends were trimmed by 7 bases and 5 bases, with 14 bases remaining between them.